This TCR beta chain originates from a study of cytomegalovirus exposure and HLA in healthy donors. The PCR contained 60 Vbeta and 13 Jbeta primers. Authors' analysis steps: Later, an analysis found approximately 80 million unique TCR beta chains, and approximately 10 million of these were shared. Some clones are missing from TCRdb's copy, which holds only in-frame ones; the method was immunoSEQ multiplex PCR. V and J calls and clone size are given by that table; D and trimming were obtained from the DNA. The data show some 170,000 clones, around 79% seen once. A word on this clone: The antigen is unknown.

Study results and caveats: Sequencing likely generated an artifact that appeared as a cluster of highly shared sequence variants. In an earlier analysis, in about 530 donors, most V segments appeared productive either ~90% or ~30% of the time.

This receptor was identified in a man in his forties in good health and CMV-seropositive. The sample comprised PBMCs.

CDR3 nucleotides: TGTGCCAGCGGTCCGCGGACTAGCGGGGGAGATACGCAGTATTTT. Residues: CASGPRTSGGDTQYF. The chain combines TRBV2 with TRBJ2-3; 13 positions match TRBD2. The CDR3 has 15 amino acids. Germline lookup yields CDR1 SNHLY and CDR2 FYNNEI. Trimming cost V 8 bases and J 5 bases; bases outside gene matches: 7.